This is a list of T cell receptor beta chains from one sample in a study of molecular identifiers for immune sequencing clone quantification. TCRdb re-analysed the PCR reads in MiXCR, keeping a single row per CDR3 protein. Altogether around 480,000 distinct CDR3 sequences are present, roughly 25% being singletons, with the ten largest covering over 0.6%. The specimen sequenced was naive CD8+ T cells from blood, with Jurkat cell RNA spiked in. Every receptor here comes from a human donor in good health. Some libraries in this study had Jurkat cell RNA spiked in. Both conserved end residues are trimmed from each CDR3. The D gene is left open where the match is weak.

CDR3aa: ASSPTGGSETQY
d_gene: TRBD1
j_gene: TRBJ2-5
len: 12
v_gene: TRBV5-6

CDR3aa: ASSLDYSADTQY
d_gene: NA
j_gene: TRBJ2-3
len: 12
v_gene: TRBV7-6

CDR3aa: ASSQTLEAGNTIY
d_gene: NA
j_gene: TRBJ1-3
len: 13
v_gene: TRBV3-1

CDR3aa: ASSLLQGPQETQY
d_gene: NA
j_gene: TRBJ2-5
len: 13
v_gene: TRBV7-9

CDR3aa: SASTSSNEQF
d_gene: TRBD2
j_gene: TRBJ2-1
len: 10
v_gene: TRBV20-1

CDR3aa: ASSLDSLGLKGD
d_gene: NA
j_gene: TRBJ2-3
len: 12
v_gene: TRBV5-4

CDR3aa: ASSKTGTSDLYEQY
d_gene: TRBD2
j_gene: TRBJ2-7
len: 14
v_gene: TRBV11-2

CDR3aa: ASSEYTANTGELF
d_gene: NA
j_gene: TRBJ2-2
len: 13
v_gene: TRBV6-1

CDR3aa: SVADLVLNEQF
d_gene: NA
j_gene: TRBJ2-1
len: 11
v_gene: TRBV29-1

CDR3aa: SARDQSSGIQETQY
d_gene: TRBD2
j_gene: TRBJ2-5
len: 14
v_gene: TRBV20-1

CDR3aa: ASRLQANTEAF
d_gene: NA
j_gene: TRBJ1-1
len: 11
v_gene: TRBV7-9

CDR3aa: ASSLVAGKEEQY
d_gene: NA
j_gene: TRBJ2-7
len: 12
v_gene: TRBV7-2

CDR3aa: ASSSGVRGPYDEQF
d_gene: NA
j_gene: TRBJ2-1
len: 14
v_gene: TRBV3-1

CDR3aa: ASSRGQRNEQY
d_gene: NA
j_gene: TRBJ2-7
len: 11
v_gene: TRBV12-3/TRBV12-4

CDR3aa: ASSEELYSGNTIY
d_gene: NA
j_gene: TRBJ1-3
len: 13
v_gene: TRBV5-5

CDR3aa: ASSQAAVEQF
d_gene: NA
j_gene: TRBJ2-1
len: 10
v_gene: TRBV14

CDR3aa: ASSFRGVREQY
d_gene: TRBD2
j_gene: TRBJ2-7
len: 11
v_gene: TRBV5-6

CDR3aa: ASRAPRRTSGGNFNYEQY
d_gene: TRBD2
j_gene: TRBJ2-7
len: 18
v_gene: TRBV12-3/TRBV12-4

CDR3aa: ASSPGTGDDGYT
d_gene: TRBD1
j_gene: TRBJ1-2
len: 12
v_gene: TRBV4-3

CDR3aa: ASSYLAGNPYGYT
d_gene: NA
j_gene: TRBJ1-2
len: 13
v_gene: TRBV6-2/TRBV6-3

CDR3aa: ASSLDFGYNSPLH
d_gene: NA
j_gene: TRBJ1-6
len: 13
v_gene: TRBV11-2

CDR3aa: AWKARGLGDEKLF
d_gene: NA
j_gene: TRBJ1-4
len: 13
v_gene: TRBV30

CDR3aa: AWSPLATYEQY
d_gene: NA
j_gene: TRBJ2-7
len: 11
v_gene: TRBV30

CDR3aa: SARSGSGTYNEQF
d_gene: TRBD2
j_gene: TRBJ2-1
len: 13
v_gene: TRBV20-1

CDR3aa: ASSLTTGEIQY
d_gene: NA
j_gene: TRBJ2-5
len: 11
v_gene: TRBV27

CDR3aa: ASSQTGTGDASNTGELF
d_gene: TRBD1
j_gene: TRBJ2-2
len: 17
v_gene: TRBV13

CDR3aa: ASSLVVAGNKYEQY
d_gene: NA
j_gene: TRBJ2-7
len: 14
v_gene: TRBV7-9

CDR3aa: ASRAGTAINQPQH
d_gene: TRBD1
j_gene: TRBJ1-5
len: 13
v_gene: TRBV28

CDR3aa: ASSQDMAGHDLSYEQY
d_gene: NA
j_gene: TRBJ2-7
len: 16
v_gene: TRBV4-1

CDR3aa: ASSLEFLSTSGRQTQS
d_gene: TRBD2
j_gene: TRBJ2-5
len: 16
v_gene: TRBV5-3

CDR3aa: ASCQAALSYNEQF
d_gene: NA
j_gene: TRBJ2-1
len: 13
v_gene: TRBV4-1

CDR3aa: ASSPWEGGGTEAF
d_gene: NA
j_gene: TRBJ1-1
len: 13
v_gene: TRBV4-3

CDR3aa: SAWGREAF
d_gene: NA
j_gene: TRBJ1-1
len: 8
v_gene: TRBV29-1

CDR3aa: ASSSYYSGLEQY
d_gene: TRBD2
j_gene: TRBJ2-7
len: 12
v_gene: TRBV28

CDR3aa: ASSFMGVPGELF
d_gene: NA
j_gene: TRBJ2-2
len: 12
v_gene: TRBV5-4

CDR3aa: ASTFSGGSNEQF
d_gene: TRBD2
j_gene: TRBJ2-1
len: 12
v_gene: TRBV2

CDR3aa: ASSTGQTEAF
d_gene: TRBD1
j_gene: TRBJ1-1
len: 10
v_gene: TRBV18

CDR3aa: AGSYVAGTPYEQY
d_gene: TRBD2
j_gene: TRBJ2-7
len: 13
v_gene: TRBV6-2/TRBV6-3

CDR3aa: ASSSRVTGELF
d_gene: NA
j_gene: TRBJ2-2
len: 11
v_gene: TRBV6-5

CDR3aa: ASSLALLGGHSGANVLT
d_gene: NA
j_gene: TRBJ2-6
len: 17
v_gene: TRBV12-3/TRBV12-4

CDR3aa: ASSWTYMNTEAF
d_gene: NA
j_gene: TRBJ1-1
len: 12
v_gene: TRBV6-2/TRBV6-3

CDR3aa: ASSEGHLPYEQY
d_gene: NA
j_gene: TRBJ2-7
len: 12
v_gene: TRBV27

CDR3aa: ASSWDEKLF
d_gene: NA
j_gene: TRBJ1-4
len: 9
v_gene: TRBV6-2/TRBV6-3

CDR3aa: ASSQVVLQGHTGELF
d_gene: NA
j_gene: TRBJ2-2
len: 15
v_gene: TRBV4-1

CDR3aa: ASSSGGSSSNGYT
d_gene: NA
j_gene: TRBJ1-2
len: 13
v_gene: TRBV5-1

CDR3aa: ASSLYKGGTGEQY
d_gene: NA
j_gene: TRBJ2-7
len: 13
v_gene: TRBV27

CDR3aa: ASSSTRVSSGNTGELF
d_gene: NA
j_gene: TRBJ2-2
len: 16
v_gene: TRBV11-2

CDR3aa: ASSPRFTEAF
d_gene: NA
j_gene: TRBJ1-1
len: 10
v_gene: TRBV12-3/TRBV12-4

CDR3aa: ASSTPDRYEQY
d_gene: NA
j_gene: TRBJ2-7
len: 11
v_gene: TRBV5-5

CDR3aa: ASSNDRGPFNEQF
d_gene: TRBD1
j_gene: TRBJ2-1
len: 13
v_gene: TRBV13

CDR3aa: ASSFPVAGQEDTQY
d_gene: NA
j_gene: TRBJ2-3
len: 14
v_gene: TRBV7-2

CDR3aa: TSSTHARPLNEQF
d_gene: NA
j_gene: TRBJ2-1
len: 13
v_gene: TRBV7-9

CDR3aa: ASIPTPREYTEAF
d_gene: NA
j_gene: TRBJ1-1
len: 13
v_gene: TRBV6-2/TRBV6-3

CDR3aa: SARTGYSYEQY
d_gene: NA
j_gene: TRBJ2-7
len: 11
v_gene: TRBV20-1

CDR3aa: ASSQARGGDTEAF
d_gene: NA
j_gene: TRBJ1-1
len: 13
v_gene: TRBV4-3

CDR3aa: AWTNGDSYEQY
d_gene: NA
j_gene: TRBJ2-7
len: 11
v_gene: TRBV30